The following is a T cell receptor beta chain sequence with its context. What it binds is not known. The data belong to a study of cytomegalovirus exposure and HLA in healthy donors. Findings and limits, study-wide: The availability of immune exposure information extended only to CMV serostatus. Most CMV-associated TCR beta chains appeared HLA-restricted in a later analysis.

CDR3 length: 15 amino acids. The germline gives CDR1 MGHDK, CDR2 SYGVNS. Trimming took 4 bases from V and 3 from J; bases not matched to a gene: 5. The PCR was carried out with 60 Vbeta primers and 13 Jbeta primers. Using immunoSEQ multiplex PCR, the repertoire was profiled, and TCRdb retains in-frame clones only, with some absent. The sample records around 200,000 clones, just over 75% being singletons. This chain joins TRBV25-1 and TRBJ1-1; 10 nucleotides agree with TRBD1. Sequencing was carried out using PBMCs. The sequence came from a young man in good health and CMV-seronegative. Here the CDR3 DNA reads TGTGCCAGCAGTGTCCCCGGGACAGGGGACACTGAAGCTTTCTTT. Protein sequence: CASSVPGTGDTEAFF. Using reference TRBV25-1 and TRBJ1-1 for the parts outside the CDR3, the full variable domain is EADIYQTPRYLVIGTGKKITLECSQTMGHDKMYWYQQDPGMELHLIHYSYGVNSTEKGDLSSESTVSRIRTEHFPLTLESARPSHTSQYLCASSVPGTGDTEAFFGQGTRLTVV.